This TCR beta chain stems from a study of blood T cells in healthy people across ages. Turning to the study itself: With template switching, about one barcoded beta molecule was captured per two T cells.

A J-beta primer mix and a sample-barcoded 5' primer were used in a second PCR of about 7 to 12 cycles. TCRdb used MiXCR to reprocess the 5' RACE reads, holding one entry per CDR3 protein. Among some 880,000 distinct CDR3 sequences, around 36% were seen once, and the ten largest hold 13%. This CDR3 contains 15 residues. Trimming cost V 0 bases and J 0 bases, with 6 bases left between them. Germline V gives CDR1 LGHNA, CDR2 YSLEER. V usage is TRBV4-3 and J usage is TRBJ1-3; D remains unclear. This TCR was sampled from a man aged 18 to 30 in good health. Sequencing input: blood. The CDR3 reads CASSQDSSSGNTIYF. The CDR3 coding sequence is TGCGCCAGCAGCCAAGATTCGAGCTCTGGAAACACCATATATTTT.